This is a list of T cell receptor beta chains from one sample in a study of cytotoxic CD8 clonotypes in ibrutinib-treated CLL. The table came from immunoSEQ multiplex PCR; TCRdb's copy has only in-frame clones and leaves some out. The sample has approximately 340,000 clones, 67% seen once; the top ten hold around 6.5%. The sequencing here drew on PBMCs, taken after 36 months of ibrutinib treatment. The receptor source for this set is a human donor with chronic lymphocytic leukemia. The CDR3 runs from the conserved cysteine through the conserved F or W.

CDR3 | J | V
CASSLYATNEKLFF | TRBJ1-4 | TRBV25-1
CASTWASAVEQFF | TRBJ2-1 | TRBV13
CASSQGAGYPGMNTEAFF | TRBJ1-1 | TRBV4-1
CASATGEVQPQHF | TRBJ1-5 | TRBV2
CASRLRGSYEQYF | TRBJ2-7 | TRBV5-6
CASSLDLIIDTQYF | TRBJ2-3 | TRBV28
CASSFWGTSGYVEEQYF | TRBJ2-7 | TRBV7-2
CASRAGTFGGTCYGYTF | TRBJ1-2 | TRBV9
CASDIRSGPGGTDTQYF | TRBJ2-3 | TRBV2
CASSLTQGGYGYTF | TRBJ1-2 | TRBV7-3
CSVQGKAEKLFF | TRBJ1-4 | TRBV29-1
CASSLGVASTQYF | TRBJ2-3 | TRBV7-3
CASSWTSGRAETDTQYF | TRBJ2-3 | TRBV9
CASSLGDFSNQPQHF | TRBJ1-5 | TRBV11-2
CSVELSLAGETQYF | TRBJ2-5 | TRBV29-1
CASGLAGTDTQYF | TRBJ2-3 | TRBV30
CASRRHGGGYTF | TRBJ1-2 | TRBV27
CASSAQLSGNTIYF | TRBJ1-3 | TRBV9
CASSYGAGGNIQYF | TRBJ2-4 | TRBV28
CASSVASLAGGRNEQFF | TRBJ2-1 | TRBV9
CASSPRNTDTQYF | TRBJ2-3 | TRBV27
CASGDNRGGYTF | TRBJ1-2 | TRBV12-5
CATSRDLAVLYGYTF | TRBJ1-2 | TRBV15
CASSPQLLTDNEQFF | TRBJ2-1 | TRBV18
CASSLDPGYTF | TRBJ1-2 | TRBV13
CASSQLWRVRTEAFF | TRBJ1-1 | TRBV4-3
CASSQSGAGGYEQYF | TRBJ2-7 | TRBV4-3
CASSRRDYNNEQFF | TRBJ2-1 | TRBV11-2
CASSETGGALSGYTF | TRBJ1-2 | TRBV9
CASSLSGADTQYF | TRBJ2-3 | TRBV5-1
CASSQDGVGDNEKLFF | TRBJ1-4 | TRBV4-1
CASRLSSGNTIYF | TRBJ1-3 | TRBV5-1
CASSLGGDIEQYF | TRBJ2-7 | TRBV7-6
CASSIGLLGNEQFF | TRBJ2-1 | TRBV19
CASSYSDDGNGYTF | TRBJ1-2 | TRBV6-5
CASHGTGDYEQYF | TRBJ2-7 | TRBV27
CASSLWTGGLDEQYF | TRBJ2-7 | TRBV5-5
CASSKGTGEASPLHF | TRBJ1-6 | TRBV21-1
CASSWGGTYQPQHF | TRBJ1-5 | TRBV28
CASSLSAPDTQYF | TRBJ2-3 | TRBV7-3
CASSLQGSYEQYF | TRBJ2-7 | TRBV28
CASSFHRVPRGETQYF | TRBJ2-5 | TRBV7-9
CASSNPPYGSVRDNEQFF | TRBJ2-1 | TRBV7-2
CAIKEEWNTEAFF | TRBJ1-1 | TRBV10-3
CASSPGTGFGYEQYF | TRBJ2-7 | TRBV5-1
CASSDTLADTQYF | TRBJ2-3 | TRBV18
CSVEDSRVNEQFF | TRBJ2-1 | TRBV29-1
CASSQDGGEFHF | TRBJ1-6 | TRBV4-1
CASSPNGQKETQYF | TRBJ2-5 | TRBV7-3
CASSLGPENTEAFF | TRBJ1-1 | TRBV11-2